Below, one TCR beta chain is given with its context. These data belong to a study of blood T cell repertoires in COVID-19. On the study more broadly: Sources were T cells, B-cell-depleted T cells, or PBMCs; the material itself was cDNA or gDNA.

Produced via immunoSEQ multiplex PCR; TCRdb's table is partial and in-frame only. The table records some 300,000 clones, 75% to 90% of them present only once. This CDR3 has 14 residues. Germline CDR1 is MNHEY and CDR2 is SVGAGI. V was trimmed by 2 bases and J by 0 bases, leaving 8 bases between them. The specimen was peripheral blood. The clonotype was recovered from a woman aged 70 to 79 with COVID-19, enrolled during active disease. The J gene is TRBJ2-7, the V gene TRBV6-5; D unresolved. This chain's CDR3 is CASSYGQSSYEQYF. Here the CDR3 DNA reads TGTGCCAGCAGTTACGGGCAGAGCTCCTACGAGCAGTACTTC.